A single sample is the source of the 6 T cell receptor beta chains below, sequenced in a study of PD-1 blockade in classical Hodgkin lymphoma. Relapses following autologous stem cell transplantation were seen in all patients, with brentuximab vedotin exposure varying. Measured with immunoSEQ multiplex PCR; TCRdb has only the in-frame clones, and not every one. The sample carries 35,000 to 45,000 clones, 60% to 80% recorded once. The sample in question was peripheral blood mononuclear cells (PBMCs), obtained before the second cycle of nivolumab. The receptors originated from a human donor with classical Hodgkin lymphoma.

This rearrangement joins TRBV5-1 to TRBJ1-1; TRBD1 matches 7 bases. CDR3 length: 16 amino acids. V gave up 3 bases and J gave up 5 bases; unmatched junction bases: 13. Germline CDR1 is SGHRS and CDR2 is YFSETQ. CDR3: CASSYRDSLRGTEAFF. The CDR3, as DNA: TGCGCCAGCAGCTACCGGGACAGCCTTAGGGGTACTGAAGCTTTCTTT.

V and J are TRBV18 and TRBJ1-3; D uncertain. V was pared by 2 bases and J by 0 bases, with 11 bases between. Germline lookup yields CDR1 KGHSH and CDR2 LQKENI. The CDR3 totals 16 residues. In DNA, the CDR3 is TGTGCCAGCTCACCAAAACCCGGCAGCTCTGGAAACACCATATATTTT. Translated: CASSPKPGSSGNTIYF.

This clone was counted once. V and J are TRBV27 and TRBJ2-1; the D gene is possibly TRBD2 (6 bases). CDR3 size: 17 residues. With 1 base removed from V and 5 bases from J, the gap between germline ends came to 18 bases. Germline loops: CDR1 MNHEY, CDR2 SMNVEV (reference sequence). The CDR3 here is CASSLFGDSGTHNEQFF. Here the CDR3 DNA reads TGTGCCAGCAGTTTATTTGGGGACTCCGGTACCCACAATGAGCAGTTCTTC.

This CDR3 is CASSRQGLNTEAFF. CDR3 sequence (DNA): TGTGCCAGCAGCCGACAGGGTCTGAACACTGAAGCTTTCTTT. The chain links TRBV28 to TRBJ1-1, with 7 positions matching TRBD1. After removal of 6 bases from V and 0 bases from J, the junction contained 4 bases not matched to a gene. CDR3 length equals 14 residues. CDR1 MDHEN and CDR2 SYDVKM come from the germline V gene.

This clone came up a few times. The rearrangement joins TRBV7-3 to TRBJ2-3, with D perhaps TRBD1 (6 bases). The CDR3 is made up of 15 amino acids. Germline lookup yields CDR1 SGHTA and CDR2 FQGTGA. Trimming pared 2 bases from V and 5 bases from J, leaving 14 bases between. The CDR3 DNA reads as TGTGCCAGCAGCTTATCCGGGTCAGGGGTAGATACGCAGTATTTT. This codes for CASSLSGSGVDTQYF.

The rearrangement uses TRBV9 and TRBJ1-1; 8 bases align to TRBD1. The CDR3 contains 14 residues. The V gene end was trimmed by 4 bases and the J gene end by 5 bases; junction bases not matched to a gene: 7. Germline V gene lookup returns CDR1 SGDLS and CDR2 YYNGEE. The CDR3 reads CASSKGQGRTEAFF. CDR3 sequence (DNA): TGTGCCAGCAGCAAAGGACAGGGCAGAACTGAAGCTTTCTTT.